These 22 T cell receptor beta chains were all obtained from the same sample, sequenced in a study of T-cell reconstitution after alpha-beta-depleted transplantation in children. Unique molecular identifiers were built into the TCRbeta library. TCRdb reprocessed the PCR reads with MiXCR, giving one entry per CDR3 protein. This sample yields fewer than 550,000 distinct CDR3 sequences, of which over 9.5% are seen a single time; just over 2% belongs to the top ten. The sample consisted of PBMCs, taken before TCRalphabeta/CD19-depleted stem cell transplant. These TCRs come from a child aged 2-15 years with inherited bone marrow failure, due to receive a stem cell transplant.

This clonotype has at least ten counts. The V gene is TRBV7-9, the J gene TRBJ2-7; unclear D gene. CDR3 size: 15 residues. Germline V gene lookup returns CDR1 SEHNR and CDR2 FQNEAQ (reference sequence). The V end lost 4 bases, the J end lost 1 base, and 14 bases lay between the germline ends. The CDR3 spells CASSSWVHRSYEQYF. The DNA of the CDR3 is TGTGCCAGCAGCTCATGGGTCCACAGATCCTACGAGCAGTACTTC.

In its sample, this clonotype was seen many times. At one of its ends the junction is not consistent with the germline gene, which may arise from a read error. The chain links TRBV11-1 to TRBJ1-5; no clear D gene. Germline V gene sequence: CDR1 SGHAT, CDR2 FQDESV (reference sequence). The CDR3 loop spans 18 amino acids. CDR3 bases: TGTGCCATCAGCCCCCCCGAGGCTCGTCTGTATAGCAATCAGCCCCAGCATTTT. Its protein product is CAISPPEARLYSNQPQHF. Using reference TRBV11-1 and TRBJ1-5 for the parts outside the CDR3, the full variable domain is EAEVAQSPRYKITEKSQAVAFWCDPISGHATLYWYRQILGQGPELLVQFQDESVVDDSQLPKDRFSAERLKGVDSTLKIQPAELGDSAMYLCAISPPEARLYSNQPQHFGDGTRLSIL.

This clonotype was detected only a few times. One end of the junction is discordant with germline, which a read error may explain. The chain couples TRBV20-1 to TRBJ1-6; TRBD1 agrees at 7 bases. From germline, CDR1 is DFQATT and CDR2 SNEGSKA (reference sequence). CDR3 length: 12 residues. The CDR3 sequence: CSAPHRDSHPIF. CDR3 coding DNA: TGCAGTGCACCCCACCGGGACAGTCATCCCATCTTT.

In its sample, this clonotype was seen many times. The chain employs TRBV20-1 and TRBJ1-4; D remains unclear. Trimming pared 5 bases from V and 5 bases from J, leaving 6 bases between. Germline V lookup: CDR1 DFQATT, CDR2 SNEGSKA (reference sequence). This CDR3 has 11 amino acids. The DNA of the CDR3 is TGCAGTGCTCCTTACAATGAAAAACTGTTTTTT. Its protein is CSAPYNEKLFF.

This clonotype came up a few times. The chain recombines TRBV12-3 or TRBV12-4 with TRBJ2-7, with 11 bases identical to TRBD2. The CDR3 covers 15 residues. Trimming removed 5 bases from V and 9 bases from J; junction bases left unmatched: 12. The chain's CDR3 is CASSRTSGFSKGQYF. For the CDR3, the DNA is TGTGCCAGCAGTCGGACTAGCGGGTTTTCGAAGGGGCAGTACTTC.

This clonotype was counted ten times or more. The chain combines TRBV10-3 with TRBJ2-1; TRBD1 aligns across 10 bases. Germline trimming cut 10 bases from V and 4 bases from J; bases unmatched to any gene: 10. The length of the CDR3 is 15 residues. Germline assignment: CDR1 ENHRY and CDR2 SYGVKD. The CDR3 DNA sequence: TGTGCCACCGTCACCGGGACAGGGGTGTACAATGAGCAGTTCTTC. This sequence encodes CATVTGTGVYNEQFF.

This clonotype was detected ten times or more. V gene TRBV4-3 combines with J gene TRBJ2-3; 9 positions match TRBD2. V shed 4 bases, J shed 1 base, and the junction held 15 bases outside the gene matches. CDR1 is LGHNA, CDR2 YSLEER, per germline. The CDR3 has 19 residues. The CDR3 DNA follows: TGCGCCAGCAGCCCTAGCGCCCTAGCGGGGCGGGGGGGCACAGATACGCAGTATTTT. Translating gives CASSPSALAGRGGTDTQYF.

The count of this clonotype is one. This sequence may be a read error, since a much larger clone differs from it by one base. The chain recombines TRBV4-3 with TRBJ2-3, with 11 bases lining up with TRBD2. The CDR3 has 19 amino acids. V was pared by 1 base and J by 4 bases, with 13 bases of the junction left unmatched. CDR1 is LGHNA, CDR2 YSLEER, per germline. The CDR3 loop reads CASSQGLSRLAGHPDTQYF. CDR3 nucleotide sequence: TGCGCCAGCAGCCAAGGACTTAGTAGACTAGCGGGACACCCAGATACGCAGTATTTT.

About this clonotype: This could be a read error, since a much larger clone is one nucleotide away. The chain has TRBV24-1 and TRBJ1-4; 8 bases are shared with TRBD1. There are 16 residues in the CDR3. Germline loops: CDR1 KGHDR, CDR2 SFDVKD. The CDR3 DNA reads as TGTGCCACCAGGCATCCAGGGACAGGCCAGAATGAAAATCTGTTTTTT. This codes for CATRHPGTGQNENLFF.

The chain links TRBV4-1 to TRBJ2-7, with D possibly TRBD1 on 6 matching bases. The CDR3 spans 15 residues. V lost 2 bases and J 3 bases, leaving 14 bases between the germline ends. Germline V gene sequence: CDR1 MGHRA, CDR2 YSYEKL. The CDR3: CASSQLTGSSYEQYF. The CDR3 DNA reads as TGCGCCAGCAGCCAACTTACAGGGTCAAGCTACGAGCAGTACTTC.

This clonotype was found many times. The V and J genes are TRBV24-1 and TRBJ2-3; 7 nucleotides match TRBD2. Per germline, CDR1 KGHDR and CDR2 SFDVKD. The ends lost 2 bases at V and 8 bases at J; junction bases unmatched: 6. The CDR3 is 14 residues long. CDR3 residues: CATSDSGLLGTQYF. The CDR3 DNA reads as TGTGCCACCAGTGATTCGGGACTATTAGGTACGCAGTATTTT.

This clonotype was seen many times. The chain is built from TRBV11-2 and TRBJ2-4; the D is unclear. CDR3 length equals 14 residues. The germline gives CDR1 SGHAT, CDR2 FQNNGV. The ends were cut back, 0 bases at V and 7 bases at J, with 10 bases in the middle. CDR3 region: CASSLDRLGNIQYF. DNA for the CDR3: TGTGCCAGCAGCTTAGACAGGCTAGGGAACATTCAGTACTTC.

CDR3 residues: CASRQSSYNSPLHF. In DNA, the CDR3 is TGTGCCAGCCGACAAAGCTCCTATAATTCACCCCTCCACTTT. The chain links TRBV28 to TRBJ1-6; no clear D. The V gene lost 8 bases and the J gene lost 0 bases, with 8 bases spanning the gap. This CDR3 is built from 14 residues. CDR1 and CDR2 from the germline V gene are MDHEN and SYDVKM.

Only a few counts were recorded for this clonotype. This chain links TRBV25-1 with TRBJ2-3; 9 bases fit TRBD1. This CDR3 has 15 residues. Germline CDR1 is MGHDK and CDR2 is SYGVNS. The trim removed 8 bases at V and 4 bases at J, leaving 10 bases unmatched. CDR3 bases: TGTGCCAGCGGCAGCTATGGGACAGGGTCAGATACGCAGTATTTT. Translated: CASGSYGTGSDTQYF.

This clonotype appeared many times. This sequence joins TRBV5-1 and TRBJ2-7; D unclear. With 0 bases removed from V and 5 bases from J, the gap between germline ends came to 12 bases. The length of the CDR3 is 14 residues. Germline V gives CDR1 SGHRS, CDR2 YFSETQ. CDR3 region: CASSLGVSSNEQYF. The CDR3 DNA is TGCGCCAGCAGCTTGGGGGTTAGCAGCAACGAGCAGTACTTC.

This clonotype was observed a handful of times. The chain combines TRBV28 with TRBJ2-1, with 8 nucleotides matching TRBD2. The V gene's germline CDR1 is MDHEN and CDR2 SYDVKM. V lost 4 bases and J lost 2; bases outside the gene matches: 4. CDR3 length equals 15 residues. In nucleotides, the CDR3 is TGTGCCAGCAGTTCCGGGACTAGACCCTACAATGAGCAGTTCTTC. This encodes CASSSGTRPYNEQFF.

The J gene is TRBJ1-2, the V gene TRBV29-1; 7 bases fit TRBD1. Losses at the gene ends were 0 bases for V and 4 bases for J; bases not matched to a gene: 8. CDR1 and CDR2 (germline): SQVTM, ANQGSEA. The CDR3 runs 15 residues. The CDR3 is CSVEENRDSSYGYTF. CDR3 DNA: TGCAGCGTTGAAGAAAATCGGGACAGTTCCTATGGCTACACCTTC.

There are many counts of this clonotype. The J gene is TRBJ2-7, the V gene TRBV7-2; D may be TRBD1 (6 bases). The germline V gene encodes CDR1 SGHTA and CDR2 FQGNSA. The CDR3 spans 14 residues. V was pared by 2 bases and J by 2 bases, with 10 bases between. The CDR3 sequence: CASSLRYRAYEQYF. The CDR3 DNA follows: TGTGCCAGCAGCTTACGCTACAGGGCCTACGAGCAGTACTTC.

This clonotype has ten or more counts. This sequence joins TRBV4-2 and TRBJ1-3; 8 bases line up with TRBD1. Germline lookup yields CDR1 LGHNA and CDR2 YNFKEQ. The CDR3 totals 15 residues. Losses at the gene ends were 5 bases for V and 2 bases for J; bases not matched to a gene: 5. The CDR3 region is CASSSRQGPGNTIYF. The CDR3 DNA sequence: TGTGCCAGCAGCAGTCGACAGGGGCCTGGAAACACCATATATTTT.

The table lists this clonotype with many counts. This chain links TRBV20-1 with TRBJ2-1; TRBD2 agrees at 9 bases. The CDR3 runs 18 residues. Germline trimming cut 2 bases from V and 0 bases from J; bases unmatched to any gene: 11. Germline CDR1 and CDR2: DFQATT and SNEGSKA (reference sequence). The CDR3 region is CSARQLLAGNPSYNEQFF. The CDR3 DNA sequence: TGCAGTGCTAGACAATTACTAGCGGGCAACCCCTCCTACAATGAGCAGTTCTTC.

This clonotype was counted only a few times. The rearrangement links TRBV20-1 to TRBJ2-7; D is ambiguous. The germline V gene encodes CDR1 DFQATT and CDR2 SNEGSKA (reference sequence). The V and J ends lost 3 bases and 2 bases respectively, with 11 bases between them. The CDR3 consists of 13 residues. Written as DNA, the CDR3 is TGCAGTGCTAGCGTGGTCAGCCCCTACGAGCAGTACTTC. The encoded protein is CSASVVSPYEQYF.

In this sample, this clonotype turned up many times. The chain is built from TRBV5-1 and TRBJ2-7; 10 bases match TRBD1. J was trimmed by 1 base and V by 4 bases; bases with no gene match: 8. CDR1 and CDR2 from the germline V gene are SGHRS and YFSETQ. The length of the CDR3 is 16 residues. For the CDR3, the DNA is TGCGCCAGCAGCACAAGTCCGGGACAGGGGTCCTACGAGCAGTACTTC. It translates to CASSTSPGQGSYEQYF.